This T cell receptor (beta chain) was found in a study of blood T cells in healthy people across ages. Study observations and caveats: Per million T cells, the diversity of TCR beta decreased roughly linearly as age advanced.

In regard to this clonotype: Its target is unknown.

Combining a sample-barcoded 5' primer with a J-beta primer mix, a second PCR ran for roughly 7 to 12 cycles. Per-sample output comprised a minimum of 2.5 million paired-end reads containing CDR3. TCRdb analysed the 5' RACE reads with MiXCR anew, one entry per CDR3 protein. This table holds fewer than 700,000 distinct CDR3 sequences, about 45% found once. Deletions cut 5 bases from V and 5 bases from J, with 16 bases between. CDR1 DFQATT and CDR2 SNEGSKA come from the germline V gene (reference sequence). This CDR3 comprises 14 residues. This receptor was identified in an older man in good health. This sequence joins TRBV20-1 and TRBJ2-1; tentatively, D is TRBD1 (6 bases). The sequenced sample consisted of blood. The CDR3 DNA sequence: TGCAGTGCTCAACAGGGCAGTGGGGACAATGAGCAGTTCTTC. Translating gives CSAQQGSGDNEQFF.